This T cell receptor beta chain was captured by sequencing in a study of cytomegalovirus exposure and HLA in healthy donors. Study-wide findings and caveats: It was found in a later analysis that first-cohort TCR clusters tended to co-occur in the approximately 130 validation repertoires.

The CDR3 has 17 amino acids. V was shortened by 0 bases and J by 8 bases, with 19 bases between the two germline ends. Germline CDR1 is LGHNA and CDR2 is YSLEER. Clones were sequenced by immunoSEQ multiplex PCR, and TCRdb holds only the in-frame ones, with some missing. The top ten clones hold under 3.5% of a sample with around 200,000 clones, roughly 84% of them seen once. With regard to this clone: Its antigen is as yet unknown.

Material: PBMCs. The chain combines TRBV4-3 with TRBJ1-4; D not certain. The TCR comes from a woman aged 18-29 years in good health and CMV-seropositive. The DNA for the CDR3 is TGCGCCAGCAGCCAAGATTTTTCGGGGAAAGGCAGGGAAAAACTGTTTTTT. This translates into CASSQDFSGKGREKLFF.